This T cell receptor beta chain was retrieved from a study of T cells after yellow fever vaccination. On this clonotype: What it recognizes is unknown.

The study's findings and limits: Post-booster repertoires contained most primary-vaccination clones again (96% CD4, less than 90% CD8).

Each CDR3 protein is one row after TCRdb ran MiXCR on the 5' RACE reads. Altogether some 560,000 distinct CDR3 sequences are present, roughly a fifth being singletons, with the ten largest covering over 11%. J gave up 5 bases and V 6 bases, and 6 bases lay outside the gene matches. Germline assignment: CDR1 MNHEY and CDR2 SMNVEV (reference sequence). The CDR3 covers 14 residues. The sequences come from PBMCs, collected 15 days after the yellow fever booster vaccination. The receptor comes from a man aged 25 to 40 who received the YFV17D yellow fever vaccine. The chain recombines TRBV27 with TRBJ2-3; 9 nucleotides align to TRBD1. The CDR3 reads CASSTGGHGDTQYF. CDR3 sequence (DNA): TGTGCCAGCAGCACAGGGGGCCATGGAGATACGCAGTATTTT.